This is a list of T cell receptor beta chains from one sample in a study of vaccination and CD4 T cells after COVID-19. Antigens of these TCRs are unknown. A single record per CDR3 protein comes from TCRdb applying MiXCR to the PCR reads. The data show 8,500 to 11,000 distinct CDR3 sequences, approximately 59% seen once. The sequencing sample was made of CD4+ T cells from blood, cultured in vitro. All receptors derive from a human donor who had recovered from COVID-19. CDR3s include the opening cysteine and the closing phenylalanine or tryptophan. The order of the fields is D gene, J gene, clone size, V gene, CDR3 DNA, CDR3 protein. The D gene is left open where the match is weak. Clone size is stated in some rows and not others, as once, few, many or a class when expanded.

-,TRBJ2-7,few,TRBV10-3,TGTGCTATCAGTGATAACCGGCCCTACGAGCAGTACTTC,CAISDNRPYEQYF
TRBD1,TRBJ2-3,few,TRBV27,TGTGCCAGCAGTTTACCGGACAGGATTAGCACAGATACGCAGTATTTT,CASSLPDRISTDTQYF
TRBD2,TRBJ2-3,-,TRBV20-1,TGCAGTGCAGACGGACTAGCGGGGGGAACAGATACGCAGTATTTT,CSADGLAGGTDTQYF
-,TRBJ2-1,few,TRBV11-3,TGTGCCAGCAGCTTAGATCGGGAATGGGATGAGCAGTTCTTC,CASSLDREWDEQFF
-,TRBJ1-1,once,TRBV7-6,TGTGCCAGCAGCTTGGGGGGACACATGAACACTGAAGCTTTCTTT,CASSLGGHMNTEAFF
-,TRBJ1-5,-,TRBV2,TGTGCCAGCGGGGGAGAGGTGGGTCAGCCCCAGCATTTT,CASGGEVGQPQHF
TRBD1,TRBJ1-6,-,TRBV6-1,TGTGCCAGCCTCCTAACAGGGGCCCTCGCCACGTCACCCCTCCACTTT,CASLLTGALATSPLHF
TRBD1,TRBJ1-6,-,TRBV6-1,TGTGCCAGCAGTAGCCGGGACAGGGGGCGATATTCACCCCTCCACTTT,CASSSRDRGRYSPLHF
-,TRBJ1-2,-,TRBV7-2,TGTGCCATCCGGGGGGCCCAACCACTTTACTATGGCTACACCTTC,CAIRGAQPLYYGYTF
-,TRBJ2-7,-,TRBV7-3,TGTGCCAGCAGCTTAGCTCGGTCCTCTCTACAGTACTTC,CASSLARSSLQYF
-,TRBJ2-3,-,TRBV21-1,TGTGCCAGCCACACGAGCACAGATACGCAGTATTTT,CASHTSTDTQYF
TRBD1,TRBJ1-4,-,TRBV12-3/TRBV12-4,TGTGCCAGCAGTCCGCGGGGCAGGGGGAATGAAAAACTGTTTTTT,CASSPRGRGNEKLFF
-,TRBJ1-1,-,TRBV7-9,TGTGCCAGCAGCTTAGGAACGGGGGTTAATGGTGAAGCTTTCTTT,CASSLGTGVNGEAFF
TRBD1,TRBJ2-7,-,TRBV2,TGTGCCAGCAGTGACGGGGACAGGGTTGGCGAGCAGTACTTC,CASSDGDRVGEQYF
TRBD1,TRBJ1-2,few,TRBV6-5,TGTGCCAGCCGTTGGGACAGGGAGTCGGGCTACACCTTC,CASRWDRESGYTF
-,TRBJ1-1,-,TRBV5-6,TGTGCCAGCAGCTTTAGGGCAGTCCGAACTGAAGCTTTCTTT,CASSFRAVRTEAFF
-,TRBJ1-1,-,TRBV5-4,TGTGCCAGCAGCCCGTGGAACACTGAAGCTTTCTTT,CASSPWNTEAFF
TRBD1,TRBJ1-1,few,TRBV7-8,TGTGCCAGCAGCGCCGGGACAGTGAACACTGAAGCTTTCTTT,CASSAGTVNTEAFF
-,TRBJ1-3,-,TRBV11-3,TGTGCCAGCAGCTTAGGTCCTGGAAACACCATATATTTT,CASSLGPGNTIYF
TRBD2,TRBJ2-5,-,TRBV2,TGTGCCAGCTCGGGACTAGCGGAGACCCAGTACTTC,CASSGLAETQYF
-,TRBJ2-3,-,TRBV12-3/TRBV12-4,TGTGCCAGCAGTTTCCAGAGACCCACGGCAGATACGCAGTATTTT,CASSFQRPTADTQYF
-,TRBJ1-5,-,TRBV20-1,TGCAGTGCTAGTCAGGGTAGCAATCAGCCCCAGCATTTT,CSASQGSNQPQHF
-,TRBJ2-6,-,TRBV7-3,TGTGCCAGCAGCTCCCCAGGTACTGGGGCCAACGTCCTGACTTTC,CASSSPGTGANVLTF
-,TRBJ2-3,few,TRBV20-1,TGCAGTGTCTCCGGTAGCACAGATACGCAGTATTTT,CSVSGSTDTQYF
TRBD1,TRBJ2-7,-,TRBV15,TGTGCCACCAGCAGGCAATCAACCGGGACAGGGGTCCGCGAGCAGTACTTC,CATSRQSTGTGVREQYF
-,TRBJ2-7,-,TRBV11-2,TGTGCCAGCAGCAAGGGGGGTTACGAGCAGTACTTC,CASSKGGYEQYF